A single sample gave rise to the 22 T cell receptor beta chains below, sequenced in a study of OX40 agonist ivuxolimab in advanced cancers. Here immunoSEQ multiplex PCR was the method, and the copy in TCRdb shows in-frame clones only, minus some. The table shows 60,000 to 70,000 clones, with approximately 85% occurring only once. The source was CD4+ or CD8+ T cells sorted from blood, collected in a trial of the OX40 agonist ivuxolimab. The receptors derive from an adult with an advanced solid tumor such as melanoma, head and neck, liver or kidney cancer.

The chain uses TRBV2 and TRBJ2-1; TRBD1 matches at 9 bases. CDR3 length equals 16 residues. V was clipped by 2 bases and J by 2 bases; unmatched bases: 4. Germline CDR1 reads SNHLY; CDR2 reads FYNNEI. The CDR3 reads CASSERGQGAYNEQFF. Here the CDR3 DNA reads TGTGCCAGCAGTGAAAGGGGACAGGGCGCCTACAATGAGCAGTTCTTC.

In its sample, this clone was seen once. This chain links TRBV28 with TRBJ1-2; D unclear. Trimming stripped 4 bases from V and 5 bases from J, with 11 bases between. Germline values: CDR1 MDHEN, CDR2 SYDVKM. The CDR3 loop spans 13 amino acids. The CDR3 nucleotides read TGTGCCAGCAGTTCCCTCCCCACTTATGGCTACACCTTC. The encoded protein is CASSSLPTYGYTF.

This clone was seen a handful of times. The CDR3 coding sequence is TGTGCCAGTATACAGGGGGAGCTGAACACTGAAGCTTTCTTT. This gives the protein CASIQGELNTEAFF. J is TRBJ1-1 and V is TRBV19; 8 positions match TRBD1. V gave up 7 bases and J gave up 0 bases; unmatched junction bases: 4. Germline V gene sequence: CDR1 LNHDA, CDR2 SQIVND (reference sequence). This CDR3 comprises 14 residues.

The chain employs TRBV7-9 and TRBJ2-7; D assignment may be TRBD1 or TRBD2 (6 bases each). CDR1 and CDR2 from the germline V gene are SEHNR and FQNEAQ (reference sequence). CDR3 length: 15 amino acids. V lost 2 bases to trimming and J lost 1 base, with 12 bases between them. The CDR3 is CASSLTGAGSYEQYV. The CDR3 DNA reads TGTGCCAGCAGCTTAACGGGGGCGGGTTCCTACGAGCAGTACGTC.

The chain is built from TRBV10-1 and TRBJ2-7, with TRBD1 identical over 7 bases. V lost 11 bases, J lost 2 bases, and 15 bases stayed unmatched. Per germline, CDR1 WNHNN and CDR2 SYGVQD (reference sequence). This CDR3 region has 15 residues. CDR3 bases: TGCGCCCCCTTCCCTGGGACAGAGTCCCCCTACGAGCAGTACGTC. It yields the protein CAPFPGTESPYEQYV.

V and J are TRBV5-4 and TRBJ1-1; D is ambiguous. The CDR3 length is 16 residues. Germline V gives CDR1 SGHNT, CDR2 YYREEE (reference sequence). Trimming took 4 bases from V and 3 from J, leaving 19 bases between them. The CDR3 DNA reads as TGTGCCAGCAGCCCTGGGGTCCAGGTATGGGACACTGAAGCTTTCTTT. Translated, it gives CASSPGVQVWDTEAFF.

With regard to this clone: A read error may produce the germline difference seen at one junction end. The rearrangement links TRBV28 to TRBJ1-3; D ambiguous. CDR3 size: 16 residues. CDR1 and CDR2 (germline): MDHEN, SYDVKM. CDR3 DNA sequence: TGTGCCAGCAGTTATACGAGGGATTTCTCTAGAAACACCATATATTTT. Translation: CASSYTRDFSRNTIYF.

This clone was counted only a few times. The V and J genes are TRBV28 and TRBJ1-2; D gene uncertain. Trimming stripped 4 bases from V and 4 bases from J, with 22 bases between. The germline V gene encodes CDR1 MDHEN and CDR2 SYDVKM. The length of the CDR3 is 17 residues. The CDR3 loop is CASSSPGNLPTSYGYTF. The CDR3, as DNA: TGTGCCAGCAGTTCGCCGGGAAATCTCCCCACGAGCTATGGCTACACCTTC.

V usage is TRBV7-2 and J usage is TRBJ2-5; TRBD2 agrees at 9 bases. The ends lost 7 bases at V and 5 bases at J; junction bases unmatched: 11. Per the germline V gene, CDR1 is SGHTA and CDR2 is FQGNSA. The CDR3 consists of 15 residues. CDR3 DNA sequence: TGTGCCAGCAAGCGGGCGGGAGGGCCTTGGGAGACCCAGTACTTC. It codes for CASKRAGGPWETQYF.

The rearrangement joins TRBV28 to TRBJ1-1; 7 positions agree with TRBD1. Germline CDR1 and CDR2: MDHEN and SYDVKM. The junction had 16 bases not matched to a gene; V was cut back by 5 bases and J by 10 bases. The CDR3 covers 15 residues. CDR3 DNA sequence: TGTGCCAGCAGTCTAGGAGGGACAGCCAGGAGGGGAGCTTTCTTT. This encodes CASSLGGTARRGAFF.

V usage is TRBV2 and J usage is TRBJ2-5, with unresolved D. The length of the CDR3 is 11 residues. V lost 7 bases to trimming and J lost 7 bases, with 10 bases between them. Per germline, CDR1 SNHLY and CDR2 FYNNEI. The CDR3 region is CASKVQATQYF. CDR3 nucleotide sequence: TGTGCCAGCAAAGTTCAGGCGACCCAGTACTTC.

The J gene is TRBJ1-1, the V gene TRBV18; unclear D gene. V was cut by 2 bases and J by 1 base, with 11 bases left in between. Per germline, CDR1 KGHSH and CDR2 LQKENI. The CDR3 is 15 residues long. CDR3: CASSPDSVRNTEAFF. The CDR3, as DNA: TGTGCCAGCTCACCAGATTCGGTACGGAACACTGAAGCTTTCTTT.

The chain has TRBV19 and TRBJ2-1; no clear D. Germline V gene sequence: CDR1 LNHDA, CDR2 SQIVND (reference sequence). The CDR3 contains 12 residues. The V end was cut by 6 bases, the J end by 5 bases, with 8 bases between. The CDR3 loop is CASSPFDNEQFF. Written as DNA, the CDR3 is TGTGCCAGTAGCCCCTTCGACAATGAGCAGTTCTTC.

This rearrangement joins TRBV10-2 to TRBJ2-3; D is possibly TRBD2 (6 bases). The germline CDR1 and CDR2 sequences are WSHSY and SAAADI. This CDR3 contains 14 residues. The V end lost 4 bases, the J end lost 0 bases, and 8 bases lay between the germline ends. The DNA of the CDR3 is TGCGCCAGCAGTGCGGGGACTAGCACAGATACGCAGTATTTT. It translates to CASSAGTSTDTQYF.

The CDR3 nucleotides read TGTGCCAGCTCATCCGGGAGGGGGACCTACGAGCAGTACTTC. Encoded protein: CASSSGRGTYEQYF. The chain joins TRBV18 to TRBJ2-7; TRBD2 matches at 8 bases. The CDR3 runs to 14 residues. The germline gives CDR1 KGHSH, CDR2 LQKENI. V was clipped by 5 bases and J by 2 bases; unmatched bases: 5.

V gene TRBV7-8 combines with J gene TRBJ1-1; possible D gene TRBD1, 5 bases. This CDR3 is 16 amino acids long. V was clipped by 5 bases and J by 3 bases, with 19 bases between them. The germline V gene encodes CDR1 SGHVS and CDR2 FQNEAQ. The CDR3 DNA follows: TGTGCCAGCAGCGCCAGGGCGGACGGTTATTACACTGAAGCTTTCTTT. Protein sequence: CASSARADGYYTEAFF.

The chain uses TRBV2 and TRBJ1-2; D unclear. V was cut by 6 bases and J by 6 bases, with 17 bases left in between. Germline V lookup: CDR1 SNHLY, CDR2 FYNNEI. The CDR3 runs to 14 residues. The CDR3 DNA follows: TGTGCCAGCAGCCGACGGACCGCAGTAGATGGCTACACCTTC. Its translation: CASSRRTAVDGYTF.

The chain uses TRBV4-2 and TRBJ2-6, with TRBD2 matching 12 bases. The germline gives CDR1 LGHNA, CDR2 YNFKEQ. Losses at the gene ends were 4 bases for V and 1 base for J; bases not matched to a gene: 5. The CDR3 is 18 residues long. The CDR3 bases are TGTGCCAGCAGCCCTCGACTAGCGGGAGCATCTGGGGCCAACGTCCTGACTTTC. Translation gives CASSPRLAGASGANVLTF.

V gene TRBV11-2 combines with J gene TRBJ2-1, with D hard to call. V was shortened by 3 bases and J by 2 bases, with 8 bases between the two germline ends. CDR1 is SGHAT, CDR2 FQNNGV, per germline. There are 14 residues in the CDR3. The CDR3 nucleotides are TGTGCCAGCAGCTTGCACTCCACCTACAATGAGCAGTTCTTC. It yields the protein CASSLHSTYNEQFF. Full variable domain (outside the CDR3, taken from reference TRBV11-2 and TRBJ2-1): EAGVAQSPRYKIIEKRQSVAFWCNPISGHATLYWYQQILGQGPKLLIQFQNNGVVDDSQLPKDRFSAERLKGVDSTLKIQPAKLEDSAVYLCASSLHSTYNEQFFGPGTRLTVL.

V and J are TRBV11-3 and TRBJ2-1; possibly TRBD1 for D (7 bases). V was trimmed by 1 base and J by 0 bases, leaving 19 bases between them. The V gene's germline CDR1 is SGHNT and CDR2 YENEEA. This CDR3 is 19 amino acids long. CDR3 nucleotides: TGTGCCAGCAGCTTAGTAGGGGAGGACAGGAGCTACTCCTACAATGAGCAGTTCTTC. Translation: CASSLVGEDRSYSYNEQFF. The variable domain in full, completed from reference TRBV11-3 and TRBJ2-1, reads EAGVVQSPRYKIIEKKQPVAFWCNPISGHNTLYWYLQNLGQGPELLIRYENEEAVDDSQLPKDRFSAERLKGVDSTLKIQPAELGDSAVYLCASSLVGEDRSYSYNEQFFGPGTRLTVL.

The chain employs TRBV9 and TRBJ1-2; maybe TRBD1 (5 bases). The CDR3 length is 14 residues. Trimming took off 4 bases at V and 1 base at J, with 11 bases between the two ends. Germline V CDR1 and CDR2: SGDLS, YYNGEE. CDR3 nucleotides: TGTGCCAGCAGCCCCCGACAGCTTAACTATGGCTACACCTTC. Translation: CASSPRQLNYGYTF.

The chain uses TRBV19 and TRBJ2-2, with TRBD1 matching over 7 bases. After removal of 4 bases from V and 2 bases from J, the junction contained 4 bases not matched to a gene. CDR1 and CDR2 (germline): LNHDA, SQIVND (reference sequence). The length of the CDR3 is 15 residues. For the CDR3, the DNA is TGTGCCAGTAGTAGAAGGGACAGAAACACCGGGGAGCTGTTTTTT. It specifies CASSRRDRNTGELFF.